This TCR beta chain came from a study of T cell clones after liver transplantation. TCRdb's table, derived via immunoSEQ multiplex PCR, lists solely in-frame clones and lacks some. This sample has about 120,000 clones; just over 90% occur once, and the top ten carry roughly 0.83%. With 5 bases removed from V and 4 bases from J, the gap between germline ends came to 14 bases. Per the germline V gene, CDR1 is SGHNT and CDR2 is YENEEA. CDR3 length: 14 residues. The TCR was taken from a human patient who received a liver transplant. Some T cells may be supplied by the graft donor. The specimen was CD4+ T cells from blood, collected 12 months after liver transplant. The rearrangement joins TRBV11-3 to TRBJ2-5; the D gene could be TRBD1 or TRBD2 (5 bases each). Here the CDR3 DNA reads TGTGCCAGCAGCCCTGGGACGGTCGGAGAGACCCAGTACTTC. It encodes CASSPGTVGETQYF.